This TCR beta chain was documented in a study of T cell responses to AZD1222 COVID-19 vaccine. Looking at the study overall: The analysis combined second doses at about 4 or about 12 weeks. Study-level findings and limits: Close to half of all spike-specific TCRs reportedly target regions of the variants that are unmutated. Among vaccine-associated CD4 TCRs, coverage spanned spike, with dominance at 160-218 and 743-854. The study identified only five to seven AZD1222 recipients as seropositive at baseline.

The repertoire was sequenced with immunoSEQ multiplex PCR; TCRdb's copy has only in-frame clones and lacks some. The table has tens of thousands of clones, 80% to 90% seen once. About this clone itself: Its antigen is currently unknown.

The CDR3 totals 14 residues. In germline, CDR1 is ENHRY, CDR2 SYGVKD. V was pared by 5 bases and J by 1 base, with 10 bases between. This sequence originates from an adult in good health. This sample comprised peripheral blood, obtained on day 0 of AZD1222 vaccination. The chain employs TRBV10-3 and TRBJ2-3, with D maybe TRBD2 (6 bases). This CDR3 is CAISLGGGTDTQYF. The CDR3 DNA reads TGTGCCATCAGTTTGGGGGGTGGCACAGATACGCAGTATTTT.